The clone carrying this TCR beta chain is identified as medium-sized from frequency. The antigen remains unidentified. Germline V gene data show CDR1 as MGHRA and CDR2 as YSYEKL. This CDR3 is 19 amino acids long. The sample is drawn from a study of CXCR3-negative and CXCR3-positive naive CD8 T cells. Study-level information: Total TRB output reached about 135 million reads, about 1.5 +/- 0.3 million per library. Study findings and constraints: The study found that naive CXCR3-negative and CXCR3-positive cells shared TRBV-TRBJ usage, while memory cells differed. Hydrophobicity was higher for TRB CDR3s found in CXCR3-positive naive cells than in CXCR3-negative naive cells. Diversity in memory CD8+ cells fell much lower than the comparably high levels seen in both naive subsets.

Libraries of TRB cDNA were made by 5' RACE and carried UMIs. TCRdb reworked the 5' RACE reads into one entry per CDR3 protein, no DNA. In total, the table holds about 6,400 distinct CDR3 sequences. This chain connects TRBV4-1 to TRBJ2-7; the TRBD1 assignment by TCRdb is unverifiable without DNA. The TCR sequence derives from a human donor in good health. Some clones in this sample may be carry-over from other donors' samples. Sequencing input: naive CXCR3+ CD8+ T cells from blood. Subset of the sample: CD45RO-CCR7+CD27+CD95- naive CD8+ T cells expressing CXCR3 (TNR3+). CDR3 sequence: CASSQDQGGGAHLTYEQYF.